These 23 T cell receptor beta chains came from one sample sequenced in a study of T cells after yellow fever vaccination. Each CDR3 protein is one row after TCRdb ran MiXCR on the 5' RACE reads. The profile covers roughly 520,000 distinct CDR3 sequences, with about a fifth appearing a single time and approximately 16% taken by the ten largest. The material was PBMCs, obtained approximately 22 days after the first yellow fever vaccination. The receptors were gathered from a man younger than 35 who received the YFV17D yellow fever vaccine.

This chain joins TRBV4-2 and TRBJ2-7, with TRBD2 identical over 8 bases. V lost 1 base, J lost 2 bases, and 7 bases stayed unmatched. Germline CDR1 and CDR2: LGHNA and YNFKEQ. The CDR3 contains 16 residues. The CDR3 sequence: CASSQGGAGVPYEQYF. The CDR3 DNA follows: TGTGCCAGCAGCCAAGGAGGAGCGGGGGTCCCCTACGAGCAGTACTTC.

The rearrangement joins TRBV28 to TRBJ2-1, with D tentatively TRBD2 (7 bases). Germline CDR1 and CDR2: MDHEN and SYDVKM. This CDR3 spans 15 amino acids. The germline V and J ends were trimmed by 6 bases and 7 bases, with 19 bases remaining between them. The CDR3 sequence: CASRGGGPPSNEQFF. In nucleotides, the CDR3 is TGTGCCAGCAGGGGAGGGGGACCCCCATCTAATGAGCAGTTCTTC.

The sample holds a few counts of this clonotype. The chain combines TRBV11-2 with TRBJ1-1; D uncertain. The CDR3 is made up of 13 amino acids. With 5 bases removed from V and 4 bases from J, the gap between germline ends came to 11 bases. CDR1 is SGHAT and CDR2 is FQNNGV in the germline V gene. The CDR3 DNA reads TGTGCCAGCAGCATAGGCGTGAGCACTGAAGCTTTCTTT. Its protein is CASSIGVSTEAFF.

The rearrangement uses TRBV5-1 and TRBJ2-2; no clear D gene. The CDR3 runs 13 residues. Trimming pared 4 bases from V and 3 bases from J, leaving 7 bases between. In germline, CDR1 is SGHRS, CDR2 YFSETQ. For the CDR3, the DNA is TGCGCCAGCAGCGGTTCTGACACCGGGGAGCTGTTTTTT. Its protein product is CASSGSDTGELFF.

V usage is TRBV10-3 and J usage is TRBJ2-5; 12 bases match TRBD1. This CDR3 is built from 14 residues. With 10 bases clipped from V and 5 bases from J, the junction kept 8 bases outside the gene matches. Germline V lookup: CDR1 ENHRY, CDR2 SYGVKD. The CDR3 sequence: CATLGQGAKETQYF. CDR3 sequence (DNA): TGTGCCACCCTGGGACAGGGGGCGAAGGAGACCCAGTACTTC.

The rearrangement uses TRBV6-1 and TRBJ2-6, with TRBD2 matching over 7 bases. Germline V CDR1 and CDR2: MNHNS, SASEGT. V gave up 6 bases and J gave up 4 bases; unmatched junction bases: 15. The CDR3 contains 18 residues. The CDR3 protein is CASSRDLAASVGANVLTF. CDR3 nucleotide sequence: TGTGCCAGCAGCCGTGACCTAGCGGCCTCGGTCGGGGCCAACGTCCTGACTTTC.

In its sample, this clonotype was seen a few times. This chain links TRBV4-1 with TRBJ1-4, with 7 bases lining up with TRBD1. The CDR3 sequence is 16 residues long. J lost 3 bases, V lost 1 base, and 5 bases had no gene match. Germline V gene data show CDR1 as MGHRA and CDR2 as YSYEKL. Written as DNA, the CDR3 is TGCGCCAGCAGCCAAGTCCAGGGGGGTGCTAATGAAAAACTGTTTTTT. Amino acid sequence: CASSQVQGGANEKLFF.

This clonotype was seen only a few times. The CDR3 DNA is TGTGCCAGCAGAGTTCTGGGAACCGGGGAGCTGTTTTTT. Its protein is CASRVLGTGELFF. V gene TRBV12-3 or TRBV12-4 combines with J gene TRBJ2-2; D call uncertain. The germline V and J ends were trimmed by 6 bases and 5 bases, with 10 bases remaining between them. There are 13 residues in the CDR3.

There are a few counts of this clonotype. This sequence joins TRBV4-2 and TRBJ2-1; D remains unclear. This CDR3 contains 13 residues. With 0 bases removed from V and 11 bases from J, the gap between germline ends came to 11 bases. The germline V gene encodes CDR1 LGHNA and CDR2 YNFKEQ. The CDR3 protein is CASSQEVFGQQFF. The CDR3 coding sequence is TGTGCCAGCAGCCAAGAGGTTTTCGGGCAGCAGTTCTTC.

This clonotype has only a few counts. The chain is built from TRBV20-1 and TRBJ1-2; D remains unclear. The CDR3 is 14 amino acids. V lost 1 base and J 0 bases, leaving 9 bases between the germline ends. Germline loops: CDR1 DFQATT, CDR2 SNEGSKA (reference sequence). CDR3 sequence reads: CSARVTETNYGYTF. The CDR3 DNA sequence: TGCAGTGCTAGAGTAACGGAGACTAACTATGGCTACACCTTC.

This clonotype has more than one count but fewer than ten. The genes are TRBV20-1 and TRBJ1-1, with D tentatively TRBD1 (5 bases). V was clipped by 0 bases and J by 1 base, with 9 bases between them. This CDR3 spans 14 amino acids. From germline, CDR1 is DFQATT and CDR2 SNEGSKA (reference sequence). This CDR3 reads CSAREGRSNTEAFF. CDR3 bases: TGCAGTGCTAGAGAGGGACGGTCGAACACTGAAGCTTTCTTT.

V is TRBV28 and J is TRBJ2-2; D perhaps matches TRBD2 (7 bases). CDR1 is MDHEN and CDR2 is SYDVKM in the germline V gene. The CDR3 is 18 amino acids. V lost 5 bases, J lost 3 bases, and 22 bases lay in between. CDR3 protein: CASSGGGGWVVDTGELFF. The CDR3 DNA follows: TGTGCCAGCAGTGGAGGGGGGGGTTGGGTCGTCGACACCGGGGAGCTGTTTTTT.

The V and J genes are TRBV5-5 and TRBJ2-1, with 11 positions matching TRBD2. CDR1 is SGHKS and CDR2 is YYEKEE in the germline V gene (reference sequence). This CDR3 contains 15 residues. Losses at the gene ends were 2 bases for V and 9 bases for J; bases not matched to a gene: 7. CDR3: CASSLESSGGFEQFF. CDR3 nucleotides: TGTGCCAGCAGCTTAGAGTCTAGCGGGGGGTTTGAGCAGTTCTTC.

V is TRBV7-2 and J is TRBJ1-1; D gene unclear. CDR1 is SGHTA and CDR2 is FQGNSA in the germline V gene. The CDR3 extends over 16 amino acids. Trimming took 5 bases from V and 4 from J, leaving 20 bases between them. This CDR3 is CASSLGHLGVATEAFF. The CDR3, as DNA: TGTGCCAGCAGCCTCGGGCACCTTGGGGTGGCCACTGAAGCTTTCTTT.

This clonotype was seen a few times. V is TRBV3-1 and J is TRBJ2-7; D not resolved. Trimming took off 3 bases at V and 3 bases at J, with 6 bases between the two ends. CDR1 and CDR2 (germline): LGHDT, YNNKEL (reference sequence). The CDR3 loop spans 12 amino acids. The CDR3, as DNA: TGTGCCAGCAGCCAGGGGTTCTACGAGCAGTACTTC. This gives the protein CASSQGFYEQYF.

This clonotype was observed at least ten times. The V and J genes are TRBV10-3 and TRBJ1-3, with 12 bases lining up with TRBD1. CDR1 and CDR2 (germline): ENHRY, SYGVKD. The V segment lost 4 bases and the J segment 2 bases; nucleotides outside the gene matches: 15. The CDR3 is 20 amino acids. The CDR3 DNA follows: TGTGCCATCAGTGCGGGAACCGGGACAGGGGGCGCATTGGCTGGAAACACCATATATTTT. It yields the protein CAISAGTGTGGALAGNTIYF.

The gene calls are TRBV5-6 and TRBJ2-2; tentative D call: TRBD2 (7 bases). The CDR3 consists of 17 residues. In germline, CDR1 is SGHDT, CDR2 YYEEEE. Deletions cut 1 base from V and 3 bases from J, with 16 bases between. The CDR3 loop reads CASSLLAGEGDTGELFF. The CDR3 coding sequence is TGTGCCAGCAGCTTGTTGGCAGGGGAGGGAGACACCGGGGAGCTGTTTTTT.

The chain uses TRBV5-4 and TRBJ1-1; D is undetermined. The CDR3 spans 15 residues. Trimming shortened V by 4 bases and J by 3 bases, and 16 bases separated the two germline ends. The germline gives CDR1 SGHNT, CDR2 YYREEE (reference sequence). The CDR3 loop reads CASSPRLGLYTEAFF. CDR3 bases: TGTGCCAGCAGCCCCCGATTGGGTCTCTACACTGAAGCTTTCTTT.

This clonotype was seen more than once but under ten times. The V gene is TRBV6-2 or TRBV6-3, the J gene TRBJ1-2, with D possibly being TRBD1 (5 bases). V shed 0 bases and J shed 0 bases, with 26 bases lying between them. The CDR3 extends over 21 amino acids. Germline V gives CDR1 MNHEY, CDR2 SVGEGT. The CDR3: CASSYSTPGLGRLEANYGYTF. The CDR3 DNA reads as TGTGCCAGCAGTTACTCGACCCCGGGGCTCGGCCGATTAGAAGCTAACTATGGCTACACCTTC.

This clonotype turned up a few times. The chain uses TRBV7-2 and TRBJ2-7; D possibly matches TRBD1 or TRBD2 (5 bases each). With 5 bases removed from V and 3 bases from J, the gap between germline ends came to 11 bases. Per the germline V gene, CDR1 is SGHTA and CDR2 is FQGNSA. The CDR3 covers 13 residues. Here the CDR3 reads CASSRTGLYEQYV. CDR3 in DNA: TGTGCCAGCAGCCGAACGGGGCTCTACGAGCAGTACGTC.

This clonotype came up many times. J is TRBJ1-1 and V is TRBV6-5; unclear D gene. The V end was cut by 2 bases, the J end by 7 bases, with 11 bases between. There are 13 residues in the CDR3. Germline CDR1 reads MNHEY; CDR2 reads SVGAGI. DNA of the CDR3: TGTGCCAGCAGTTACGACTGGTCTCGTGAAGCTTTCTTT. This gives the protein CASSYDWSREAFF.

The chain employs TRBV7-3 and TRBJ2-1, with a weak D call TRBD2 (5 bases). The CDR3 length is 16 residues. The V gene's germline CDR1 is SGHTA and CDR2 FQGTGA. V lost 1 base and J 0 bases, leaving 10 bases between the germline ends. CDR3 bases: TGTGCCAGCAGCTTAAAGAGCGGCAGCTCCTACAATGAGCAGTTCTTC. It yields the protein CASSLKSGSSYNEQFF.

The table lists this clonotype with many counts. The chain has TRBV20-1 and TRBJ2-1; possibly TRBD2 for D (6 bases). The germline V gene encodes CDR1 DFQATT and CDR2 SNEGSKA (reference sequence). The length of the CDR3 is 11 residues. With 1 base removed from V and 13 bases from J, the gap between germline ends came to 11 bases. DNA of the CDR3: TGCAGTGCTAGAGCCGGGACTCCACAGTTCTTC. Translation gives CSARAGTPQFF.